Detailed here is one TCR beta chain. Antigen: not known. The sample originates from a study of graft-versus-host responses after intestinal transplantation. The overall study: Anti-thymocyte globulin was used for induction in all recipients, who then took tacrolimus and steroids for about three years. Overall study findings and caveats: High graft-versus-host to host-versus-graft T cell clonal ratios marked allografts of patients with graft-donor macrochimerism.

Some clones are missing from TCRdb's copy, which holds only in-frame ones; the method was immunoSEQ multiplex PCR. This table has some 86,000 clones, over 80% appearing once. CDR1 and CDR2 from the germline V gene are MNHEY and SMNVEV (reference sequence). V was clipped by 3 bases and J by 6 bases, with 14 bases between them. The CDR3 contains 14 residues. This specimen consisted of unstimulated CD8+ T cells sorted from spleen or lymph node cells, obtained before intestinal transplant. The chain carries TRBV27 and TRBJ1-1; D unclear. The sequence was collected from a human donor who received an intestinal transplant. The CDR3, as DNA: TGTGCCAGCAGTTTGGGAGCGGACGGGTCTGAAGCTTTCTTT. Its protein is CASSLGADGSEAFF.